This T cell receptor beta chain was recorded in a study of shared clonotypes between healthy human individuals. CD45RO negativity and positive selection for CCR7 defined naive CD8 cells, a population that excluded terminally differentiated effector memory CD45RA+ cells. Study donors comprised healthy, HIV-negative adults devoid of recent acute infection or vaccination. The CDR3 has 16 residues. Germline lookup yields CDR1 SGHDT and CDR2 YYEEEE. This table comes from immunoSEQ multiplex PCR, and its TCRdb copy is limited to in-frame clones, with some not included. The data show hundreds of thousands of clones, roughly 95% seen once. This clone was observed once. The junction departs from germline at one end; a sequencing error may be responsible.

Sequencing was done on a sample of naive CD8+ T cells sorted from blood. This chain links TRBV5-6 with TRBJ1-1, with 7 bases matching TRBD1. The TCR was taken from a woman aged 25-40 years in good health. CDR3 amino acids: CTSSLGFRGAYTEAFF. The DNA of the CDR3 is TGTACCAGCAGCTTGGGGTTCAGGGGGGCGTACACTGAAGCTTTCTTT.